This T cell receptor (beta chain) was documented in a study of identical twins. General study findings and limits: Excess twin sharing in beta out-of-frame sequences was weaker. The study based its conclusions on cross-sectional statistical analysis and did not follow the same donors. Diverse VJ usage suggested most zero-insertion clonotypes were not invariant T cells. Insertion counts were lower in abundant cord blood beta clonotypes, a trend that memory repertoires did not show.

Many counts were recorded for this clonotype. No antigen is known for it. The ends lost 4 bases at V and 5 bases at J; junction bases unmatched: 8. CDR1 is SNHLY and CDR2 is FYNNEI in the germline V gene. The CDR3 sequence is 15 residues long. TCRdb analysed the 5' RACE reads with MiXCR anew, one entry per CDR3 protein. The sample lists 750,000 to 950,000 distinct CDR3 sequences; roughly an eighth were seen once. These data were also filed under a second study, of yellow fever vaccine responses in identical twins.

The sequencing sample was made of PBMCs. The clonotype comes from a woman under 30 in good health. The V and J genes are TRBV2 and TRBJ2-1, with 7 nucleotides matching TRBD1. The CDR3 nucleotides are TGTGCCAGCAGTGGAGACAGGGTACTAAACAATGAGCAGTTCTTC. Amino acids: CASSGDRVLNNEQFF.